One and the same sample provided the 21 T cell receptor beta chains below, sequenced in a study of OX40 agonist ivuxolimab in advanced cancers. Some clones are missing from TCRdb's copy, which holds only in-frame ones; the method was immunoSEQ multiplex PCR. Found here are tens of thousands of clones, roughly 86% of them singletons; the top ten hold about 1%. Sequenced material: CD4+ or CD8+ T cells sorted from blood, taken in a trial of the OX40 agonist ivuxolimab. These receptors were taken from an adult with an advanced solid tumor such as melanoma, head and neck, liver or kidney cancer.

The chain couples TRBV19 to TRBJ2-5; 13 bases align to TRBD2. Per germline, CDR1 LNHDA and CDR2 SQIVND (reference sequence). The CDR3 runs 16 residues. V lost 3 bases to trimming and J lost 5 bases; unmatched junction nucleotides: 6. The CDR3 loop reads CASSITTSGRRETQYF. DNA for the CDR3: TGTGCCAGTAGTATTACGACTAGCGGGAGGAGGGAGACCCAGTACTTC.

The V and J genes are TRBV28 and TRBJ1-1, with 8 bases matching TRBD1. V was pared by 7 bases and J by 1 base, with 2 bases of the junction left unmatched. The CDR3 consists of 13 residues. Per germline, CDR1 MDHEN and CDR2 SYDVKM. In DNA, the CDR3 is TGTGCCAGCACGGACAGGGCGAACACTGAAGCTTTCTTT. Protein sequence: CASTDRANTEAFF.

V and J are TRBV28 and TRBJ1-1; D not resolved. Germline V lookup: CDR1 MDHEN, CDR2 SYDVKM. Trimming left V 3 bases short and J 13 bases short, with 18 bases between. The CDR3 runs 13 residues. The CDR3 DNA sequence: TGTGCCAGCAGTTTTGACGCCAGACGGGCGGGTTTCTTT. This gives the protein CASSFDARRAGFF.

V and J are TRBV4-3 and TRBJ2-2; D is undetermined. CDR3 length: 14 residues. Germline loops: CDR1 LGHNA, CDR2 YSLEER. The germline V and J ends were trimmed by 1 base and 3 bases, with 6 bases remaining between them. The CDR3 nucleotides are TGCGCCAGCAGCCAAGTTTCTTACACCGGGGAGCTGTTTTTT. Amino acid sequence: CASSQVSYTGELFF.

CDR3 protein: CASSFVGSTEAFF. CDR3 in DNA: TGTGCCAGCAGCTTCGTGGGATCCACTGAAGCTTTCTTT. The chain carries TRBV11-3 and TRBJ1-1; the D is unclear. V was pared by 3 bases and J by 4 bases, with 9 bases between. CDR1 is SGHNT, CDR2 YENEEA, per germline. The CDR3 runs 13 residues.

The chain employs TRBV14 and TRBJ2-1; D is unresolved. The CDR3 length is 13 residues. Germline V lookup: CDR1 SGHDN, CDR2 FVKESK. V was cut by 6 bases and J by 7 bases, with 13 bases left in between. CDR3 DNA sequence: TGTGCCAGCAGTCCGATAGCCCAGAATGAGCAGTTCTTC. This translates into CASSPIAQNEQFF.

The chain carries TRBV6-6 and TRBJ2-7; 7 nucleotides match TRBD1. Germline CDR1 reads MNHNY; CDR2 reads SVGAGI (reference sequence). The CDR3 is made up of 12 amino acids. Unmatched junction bases numbered 1, after V lost 6 bases and J lost 2 bases. As DNA, the CDR3 is TGTGCCAGCAGGACAGGGACCTACGAGCAGTACTTC. Protein sequence: CASRTGTYEQYF.

J is TRBJ2-5 and V is TRBV25-1; D is uncertain. This CDR3 spans 13 amino acids. Deletions cut 2 bases from V and 5 bases from J, with 9 bases between. Germline lookup yields CDR1 MGHDK and CDR2 SYGVNS. CDR3 DNA sequence: TGTGCCAGCAGTGAAGAGGTGCGGGAGACCCAGTACTTC. It is translated as CASSEEVRETQYF.

This chain links TRBV10-3 with TRBJ2-1; 9 bases line up with TRBD2. The CDR3 is 15 residues long. The trim removed 8 bases at V and 9 bases at J, leaving 14 bases unmatched. Germline assignment: CDR1 ENHRY and CDR2 SYGVKD. The CDR3 nucleotides read TGTGCCATCCTAGGGCGGGAGGGGACAAGGCTTGAGCAGTTCTTC. Its protein product is CAILGREGTRLEQFF.

The chain is built from TRBV5-4 and TRBJ2-1; no clear D gene. The germline V gene has CDR1 SGHNT and CDR2 YYREEE (reference sequence). Trimming pared 4 bases from V and 3 bases from J, leaving 2 bases between. The CDR3 runs to 11 residues. CDR3 loop: CASSLYNEQFF. In DNA, the CDR3 is TGTGCCAGCAGCCTCTACAATGAGCAGTTCTTC.

This chain links TRBV11-2 with TRBJ2-1; 14 nucleotides agree with TRBD2. The CDR3 has 15 amino acids. Germline loops: CDR1 SGHAT, CDR2 FQNNGV. V was clipped by 5 bases and J by 8 bases; unmatched bases: 5. The CDR3 nucleotides are TGTGCCAGCAGCATGGGACTAGCGGGAGCAGATGAGCAGTTCTTC. The encoded protein is CASSMGLAGADEQFF.

V usage is TRBV11-1 and J usage is TRBJ2-3, with TRBD2 matching over 8 bases. With 3 bases clipped from V and 1 base from J, the junction kept 9 bases outside the gene matches. This CDR3 spans 17 amino acids. CDR1 is SGHAT and CDR2 is FQDESV in the germline V gene (reference sequence). Here the CDR3 DNA reads TGTGCCAGCAGCTTCACCCGAGCGGGAGCGGGCACAGATACGCAGTATTTT. Translating gives CASSFTRAGAGTDTQYF.

The rearrangement uses TRBV18 and TRBJ1-4; 8 bases fit TRBD1. J was trimmed by 3 bases and V by 6 bases; bases with no gene match: 3. The CDR3 covers 14 residues. The germline V gene encodes CDR1 KGHSH and CDR2 LQKENI. The CDR3, as DNA: TGTGCCAGCTCGCAGGACAGGGCTAATGAAAAACTGTTTTTT. Translated: CASSQDRANEKLFF.

The chain employs TRBV28 and TRBJ2-4; tentative D call: TRBD1 (6 bases). The length of the CDR3 is 11 residues. In germline, CDR1 is MDHEN, CDR2 SYDVKM. The CDR3 here is CASGVGAIQYF. The CDR3 DNA is TGTGCATCAGGGGTAGGAGCCATTCAGTACTTC. Based on the CDR3 plus reference TRBV28 and TRBJ2-4, the full variable domain is DVKVTQSSRYLVKRTGEKVFLECVQDMDHENMFWYRQDPGLGLRLIYFSYDVKMKEKGDIPEGYSVSREKKERFSLILESASTNQTSMYLCASGVGAIQYFGAGTRLSVL.

The chain joins TRBV28 to TRBJ1-1; 7 bases are shared with TRBD1. J lost 6 bases, V lost 4 bases, and 14 bases had no gene match. CDR1 and CDR2 (germline): MDHEN, SYDVKM. The CDR3 has 16 residues. In DNA, the CDR3 is TGTGCCAGCAGTTCCCTCCAGGGGGTGGGAGGTGCTGAAGCTTTCTTT. It translates to CASSSLQGVGGAEAFF.

The J gene is TRBJ1-1, the V gene TRBV28; a weak D match, TRBD1 (6 bases). The V end was cut by 5 bases, the J end by 2 bases, with 9 bases between. This CDR3 is 13 amino acids long. CDR1 and CDR2 (germline): MDHEN, SYDVKM. The CDR3 protein is CASSTGSNTEAFF. CDR3 nucleotide sequence: TGTGCCAGCAGTACAGGGTCTAACACTGAAGCTTTCTTT.

The V and J genes are TRBV7-3 and TRBJ2-5; TRBD1 aligns across 8 bases. The J segment lost 2 bases and the V segment lost 2 bases, leaving 4 bases of the junction unmatched. Germline values: CDR1 SGHTA, CDR2 FQGTGA. The length of the CDR3 is 15 residues. The DNA of the CDR3 is TGTGCCAGCAGCTTACTTGGGACAGGTCAAGAGACCCAGTACTTC. It is translated as CASSLLGTGQETQYF.

The chain carries TRBV7-3 and TRBJ2-5; either TRBD1 or TRBD2 may fit D (5 bases each). This CDR3 has 14 residues. Germline V gives CDR1 SGHTA, CDR2 FQGTGA. The germline V and J ends were trimmed by 3 bases and 3 bases, with 11 bases remaining between them. The CDR3 protein is CASSFRGAEETQYF. The CDR3 DNA reads TGTGCCAGCAGCTTTCGGGGCGCAGAAGAGACCCAGTACTTC.

CDR3 sequence (DNA): TGTGCCAGCAGACCCGAGGGAGATGAGCAGTTCTTC. Translated: CASRPEGDEQFF. The V gene is TRBV7-3, the J gene TRBJ2-1, with D perhaps matching TRBD2 (5 bases). Trimming cost V 6 bases and J 8 bases, with 11 bases left between them. The length of the CDR3 is 12 residues. Germline V gene data show CDR1 as SGHTA and CDR2 as FQGTGA. The whole variable domain, remainder taken from reference TRBV7-3 and TRBJ2-1, is GAGVSQTPSNKVTEKGKYVELRCDPISGHTALYWYRQSLGQGPEFLIYFQGTGAADDSGLPNDRFFAVRPEGSVSTLKIQRTERGDSAVYLCASRPEGDEQFFGPGTRLTVL.

For the CDR3, the DNA is TGTGCCAGCAGTCCTCACAATGAGCAGTTCTTC. Its protein is CASSPHNEQFF. The V call is TRBV28, the J call TRBJ2-1; no clear D gene. The CDR3 spans 11 residues. Germline assignment: CDR1 MDHEN and CDR2 SYDVKM. Trimming took off 5 bases at V and 5 bases at J, with 4 bases between the two ends.

The rearrangement uses TRBV6-1 and TRBJ1-2; 7 bases are shared with TRBD1. Germline V gene data show CDR1 as MNHNS and CDR2 as SASEGT. This CDR3 spans 15 amino acids. With 11 bases clipped from V and 6 bases from J, the junction kept 18 bases outside the gene matches. This CDR3 reads CAAGVPGQLFHGYTF. CDR3 DNA sequence: TGTGCCGCAGGCGTACCGGGACAGCTTTTCCATGGCTACACCTTC.